The sequence of this T cell receptor (beta chain) was determined in a study of vaccination and CD4 T cells after COVID-19. Whole-study context: Comprising six males and four females, the convalescent participants counted two Hispanic individuals among them.

This clonotype was counted only a few times. The antigen remains unidentified. Specified treatment: roughly nine-day PBMC culture with coronavirus spike peptide pools or control peptides (ViraFEST assay). Germline V CDR1 and CDR2: MNHEY, SVGAGI. Trimming cost V 2 bases and J 5 bases, with 7 bases left between them. This CDR3 spans 14 amino acids. The study sequenced cultured CD4+ T cell DNA using the Oncomine TCR Beta short-read assay. From CD4+ T cells that had been cultured, genomic DNA was extracted. TCRdb reprocessed the PCR reads with MiXCR, giving one entry per CDR3 protein. The sample has 20,000 to 30,000 distinct CDR3 sequences, about 40% seen once.

Sequenced input: CD4+ T cells from blood, cultured in vitro. The V and J genes are TRBV6-5 and TRBJ1-6; a possible D gene is TRBD1 (5 bases). The clonotype was recovered from a human donor who had recovered from COVID-19. CDR3 sequence: CASSYGGNNSPLHF. The CDR3 DNA follows: TGTGCCAGCAGTTACGGGGGAAATAATTCACCCCTCCACTTT.